Described below is a single TCR beta chain sequence and its context. This sample is drawn from a study of blood T cell repertoires in COVID-19. Across the study: Samples taken during acute and convalescent COVID-19 were collected in the United States, Italy and Spain. T cells, B-cell-depleted T cells, or PBMCs supplied cDNA or gDNA.

The germline gives CDR1 DFQATT, CDR2 SNEGSKA (reference sequence). There are 20 residues in the CDR3. V shed 3 bases, J shed 0 bases, and the junction held 15 bases outside the gene matches. Assay used: immunoSEQ multiplex PCR; TCRdb lists only in-frame clones, some missing. The sample has about 200,000 clones, about 88% seen once. Participant age was about 18 to 100 years, and participants resided in 20 to 30 US areas. Participants reported their clinical history, and cohort assignment relied on those reports. V gene TRBV20-1 combines with J gene TRBJ1-6; 9 bases fit TRBD1. The sequence was obtained from a woman aged 40 to 50 with acute COVID-19. Sequencing used PBMCs or T cells enriched from blood (not recorded which). CDR3 protein: CSASEEDRGSSFSYNSPLHF. As DNA, the CDR3 is TGCAGTGCTAGTGAGGAGGACAGGGGTAGTTCTTTCTCCTATAATTCACCCCTCCACTTT.